These 4 T cell receptor beta chains originate from one sample sequenced in a study of T cell changes during pregnancy in multiple sclerosis. Assay: immunoSEQ multiplex PCR; the TCRdb copy retains only in-frame clones and omits some. The sample holds tens of thousands of clones, 85% to 95% seen once. The specimen was peripheral blood, collected in the first trimester of pregnancy. The receptors derive from a female donor with multiple sclerosis, enrolled in a pregnancy study.

The CDR3 DNA follows: TGCGCCAGCAGCCAACACTTGGGACAGGGGGCCAATGAGCAGTTCTTC. Amino acids: CASSQHLGQGANEQFF. This chain uses TRBV4-1 with TRBJ2-1; 12 bases map to TRBD1. This CDR3 is built from 16 residues. Germline V gene lookup returns CDR1 MGHRA and CDR2 YSYEKL. J lost 6 bases, V lost 2 bases, and 5 bases had no gene match.

This chain joins TRBV5-5 and TRBJ1-3; D may be TRBD1 (5 bases). Germline V gene lookup returns CDR1 SGHKS and CDR2 YYEKEE (reference sequence). Trimming left V 2 bases short and J 0 bases short, with 15 bases between. The CDR3 contains 17 residues. The CDR3 here is CASSFGGGLSSGNTIYF. Written as DNA, the CDR3 is TGTGCCAGCAGCTTCGGGGGAGGCTTGAGCTCTGGAAACACCATATATTTT. The full variable domain, its missing parts supplied by reference TRBV5-5 and TRBJ1-3, is DAGVTQSPTHLIKTRGQQVTLRCSPISGHKSVSWYQQVLGQGPQFIFQYYEKEERGRGNFPDRFSARQFPNYSSELNVNALLLGDSALYLCASSFGGGLSSGNTIYFGEGSWLTVV.

V gene TRBV7-3 combines with J gene TRBJ1-2; 7 nucleotides align to TRBD1. This CDR3 is built from 13 residues. CDR1 and CDR2 from the germline V gene are SGHTA and FQGTGA. Trimming took 5 bases from V and 2 from J; bases not matched to a gene: 2. The CDR3 DNA sequence: TGTGCCAGCAGCCGGGGACAGAACTATGGCTACACCTTC. Translation: CASSRGQNYGYTF.

This rearrangement joins TRBV9 to TRBJ2-7; the D is unclear. Between the trimmed V and J ends, which lost 4 bases and 6 bases, there was a span of 14 bases. The CDR3 has 13 amino acids. The germline gives CDR1 SGDLS, CDR2 YYNGEE. Here the CDR3 reads CASSRRLVGEQYF. The CDR3 DNA reads as TGTGCCAGCAGCAGACGTCTAGTCGGCGAGCAGTACTTC.